This paragraph reports one T cell receptor (beta chain). No cognate antigen has been identified for it. No quality values exist for individual bases; no much larger clone is one base distant. The sample comes from a study of technical replicates of blood from a handful of donors (TCRdb year 2017). Trimming takes 4 bases off V and 0 bases off J; junction bases not matched to a gene: 8. According to the germline V gene, CDR1 reads SGHVS and CDR2 reads FQNEAQ. Spanning cysteine to phenylalanine, the CDR3 consists of 17 amino acids. Only the CDR3 part of the read is kept: 51 bases, read in frame from the first base. The method was the immunoSEQ multiplex PCR assay. TCRdb retrieved this table from immuneACCESS and kept in-frame rearrangements only. Not all clones are present; in checked studies, unresolved V genes account for under half, and no reason is known for the remainder. This sample lists under 90,000 clones; more than 95% were detected once. The ten largest clones represent roughly 0.15% of the sample.

The rearranged chain carries TRBV7-8 and TRBJ1-4; a stretch of 7 junction bases matches TRBD1. Sequenced sample: T cells isolated from PBMCs. This clonotype originated in a human donor in good health. The DNA reads TGTGCCAGCAGCTCCCAGAGGGGGCGTTCAACTAATGAAAAACTGTTTTTT. Its product reads: CASSSQRGRSTNEKLFF.